Following are 31 T cell receptor beta chains from one sample sequenced in a study of T cell changes during pregnancy in multiple sclerosis (dated by TCRdb to between 2019 and 2020). The library was made by the immunoSEQ multiplex PCR assay. Not all clones reach the TCRdb copy of this immuneACCESS table, which keeps in-frame sequences only. Checked studies attribute under half of the gap to unresolved V genes and leave the rest unexplained. For this sample there are tens of thousands of clones; approximately 91% appear just once. The ten largest clonotypes hold nearly 2% of the sample. This specimen consisted of CD4+ T cells from peripheral blood mononuclear cells, obtained after pregnancy. All receptors derive from a female donor in good health, enrolled as a control in a pregnancy study.

The chain combines TRBV28 with TRBJ2-2; D gene ambiguous. Germline assignment: CDR1 MDHEN and CDR2 SYDVKM. Trimming stripped 4 bases from V and 4 bases from J, with 16 bases between. The CDR3 covers 16 residues. This CDR3 reads CASSSIGSTGTGELFF. DNA for the CDR3: TGTGCCAGCAGTTCCATTGGGTCTACGGGCACCGGGGAGCTGTTTTTT. Variable domain in full (rest from reference TRBV28 and TRBJ2-2): DVKVTQSSRYLVKRTGEKVFLECVQDMDHENMFWYRQDPGLGLRLIYFSYDVKMKEKGDIPEGYSVSREKKERFSLILESASTNQTSMYLCASSSIGSTGTGELFFGEGSRLTVL.

V and J are TRBV19 and TRBJ1-5; D possibly corresponds to TRBD1 (5 bases). The CDR3 runs to 15 residues. Germline CDR1 and CDR2: LNHDA and SQIVND (reference sequence). V lost 3 bases and J 0 bases, leaving 9 bases between the germline ends. The CDR3 DNA sequence: TGTGCCAGTAGTATGGCTGGGGCTAGCAATCAGCCCCAGCATTTT. This codes for CASSMAGASNQPQHF.

The rearrangement links TRBV5-4 to TRBJ1-1; 8 bases line up with TRBD1. CDR1 and CDR2 (germline): SGHNT, YYREEE (reference sequence). This CDR3 comprises 13 residues. The J segment lost 5 bases and the V segment lost 5 bases, leaving 5 bases of the junction unmatched. The CDR3 coding sequence is TGTGCCAGCAGACCAGGGGGCCGGACTGAAGCTTTCTTT. This codes for CASRPGGRTEAFF.

V is TRBV28 and J is TRBJ1-2; D perhaps matches TRBD1 (6 bases). The CDR3 sequence is 12 residues long. The V gene's germline CDR1 is MDHEN and CDR2 SYDVKM. The V gene lost 8 bases and the J gene lost 4 bases, with 11 bases spanning the gap. CDR3 coding DNA: TGTGCCAGCGGAGGACAGAGCTATGGCTACACCTTC. It yields the protein CASGGQSYGYTF.

The chain combines TRBV19 with TRBJ2-3; possibly TRBD2 for D (6 bases). The CDR3 has 15 amino acids. CDR1 and CDR2 from the germline V gene are LNHDA and SQIVND (reference sequence). The V end was cut by 5 bases, the J end by 2 bases, with 14 bases between. In nucleotides, the CDR3 is TGTGCCAGTAGTTCCTTAGCGGACCACACAGATACGCAGTATTTT. This sequence encodes CASSSLADHTDTQYF.

CDR3 sequence reads: CASSLILAGGHYNEQFF. The CDR3 nucleotides read TGTGCCAGCAGCTTAATACTAGCGGGGGGTCATTACAATGAGCAGTTCTTC. The V gene is TRBV7-2, the J gene TRBJ2-1, with 12 bases identical to TRBD2. The CDR3 runs 17 residues. CDR1 is SGHTA, CDR2 FQGNSA, per germline. The ends lost 2 bases at V and 4 bases at J; junction bases unmatched: 6.

This chain joins TRBV6-1 and TRBJ2-1; 9 nucleotides match TRBD1. Germline V gene sequence: CDR1 MNHNS, CDR2 SASEGT. Trimming cost V 5 bases and J 9 bases; bases outside gene matches: 5. The CDR3 sequence is 13 residues long. CDR3 sequence: CASSSTGGFEQFF. The DNA of the CDR3 is TGTGCCAGCAGTTCAACAGGGGGCTTTGAGCAGTTCTTC.

This clone was observed a handful of times. This chain joins TRBV6-1 and TRBJ1-5; unclear D gene. Per the germline V gene, CDR1 is MNHNS and CDR2 is SASEGT. V was shortened by 7 bases and J by 3 bases, with 16 bases between the two germline ends. The CDR3 contains 15 residues. CDR3 sequence (DNA): TGTGCCAGCACCGTTCAGATGTTTCACAATCAGCCCCAGCATTTT. The encoded protein is CASTVQMFHNQPQHF.

The chain couples TRBV27 to TRBJ2-5; a weak D match, TRBD2 (6 bases). This CDR3 region has 13 residues. Per the germline V gene, CDR1 is MNHEY and CDR2 is SMNVEV (reference sequence). With 5 bases removed from V and 4 bases from J, the gap between germline ends came to 11 bases. The CDR3 DNA follows: TGTGCCAGCAGTCCCCGACTAGGAGAGACCCAGTACTTC. Protein: CASSPRLGETQYF.

This sequence joins TRBV6-6 and TRBJ1-1, with unresolved D. V dropped 5 bases and J dropped 4 bases, with 14 bases sitting between them. The CDR3 runs 14 residues. CDR1 is MNHNY, CDR2 SVGAGI, per germline (reference sequence). In nucleotides, the CDR3 is TGTGCCAGCAGTACCCAATACCAGTCCACTGAAGCTTTCTTT. This codes for CASSTQYQSTEAFF.

This chain uses TRBV5-4 with TRBJ1-4; D is ambiguous. Germline CDR1 is SGHNT and CDR2 is YYREEE (reference sequence). V shed 2 bases and J shed 4 bases, with 6 bases lying between them. This CDR3 comprises 13 residues. The CDR3 bases are TGTGCCAGCAGCTTCTCCAGTAATGAAAAACTGTTTTTT. It specifies CASSFSSNEKLFF.

The chain carries TRBV28 and TRBJ1-5; 10 bases are shared with TRBD1. The V and J ends lost 5 bases and 6 bases, in that order; junction bases with no gene match: 7. Germline CDR1 and CDR2: MDHEN and SYDVKM. This CDR3 region has 15 residues. This CDR3 is CASSPGTGAIQPQHF. Here the CDR3 DNA reads TGTGCCAGCAGTCCCGGGACAGGGGCGATTCAGCCCCAGCATTTT.

V is TRBV27 and J is TRBJ2-7; TRBD1 might be the D (6 bases). Germline V gene data show CDR1 as MNHEY and CDR2 as SMNVEV (reference sequence). CDR3 length equals 15 residues. V lost 3 bases to trimming and J lost 5 bases, with 17 bases between them. The CDR3 protein is CASSFVQGLPDEQYF. The CDR3 coding sequence is TGTGCCAGCAGTTTCGTGCAGGGGCTTCCCGACGAGCAGTACTTC.

The table lists this clone with a few counts. V gene TRBV11-2 combines with J gene TRBJ2-1, with 10 bases aligning to TRBD2. Germline CDR1 is SGHAT and CDR2 is FQNNGV. The CDR3 runs to 15 residues. V gave up 4 bases and J gave up 6 bases; unmatched junction bases: 6. CDR3 residues: CASSYSGTSANEQFF. CDR3 in DNA: TGTGCCAGCAGCTACTCCGGGACTAGCGCCAATGAGCAGTTCTTC.

The CDR3 nucleotides read TGCAGCGTTGAAATTGCGGACAGGGCTGCGTACGAGCAGTACTTC. This gives the protein CSVEIADRAAYEQYF. The V and J genes are TRBV29-1 and TRBJ2-7; 8 bases fit TRBD1. V trimming: 2 bases; J trimming: 4 bases; junction bases outside the gene matches: 10. CDR1 is SQVTM and CDR2 is ANQGSEA in the germline V gene. The CDR3 has 15 amino acids.

The rearrangement links TRBV4-2 to TRBJ1-4; the D gene is possibly TRBD1 (5 bases). V lost 4 bases and J lost 7, with 16 bases in between. Germline-derived CDR1 and CDR2 are LGHNA and YNFKEQ. The CDR3 loop spans 15 amino acids. CDR3: CASSPSQGSSEKLFF. In nucleotides, the CDR3 is TGTGCCAGCAGCCCGAGTCAGGGCTCTAGTGAAAAACTGTTTTTT.

V usage is TRBV5-1 and J usage is TRBJ2-3; TRBD1 aligns across 9 bases. The CDR3 loop spans 17 amino acids. Unmatched junction bases numbered 8, after V lost 3 bases and J lost 0 bases. Germline values: CDR1 SGHRS, CDR2 YFSETQ. CDR3 DNA sequence: TGCGCCAGCAGCTCCTCCGGGACAGGGATAAGCACAGATACGCAGTATTTT. The encoded protein is CASSSSGTGISTDTQYF.

This chain joins TRBV5-1 and TRBJ1-5; 7 bases map to TRBD1. The CDR3 spans 15 residues. V lost 0 bases, J lost 7 bases, and 7 bases stayed unmatched. CDR1 is SGHRS and CDR2 is YFSETQ in the germline V gene. CDR3 sequence reads: CASSLGIQGGQPQHF. The CDR3 DNA follows: TGCGCCAGCAGCTTGGGCATTCAGGGGGGACAGCCCCAGCATTTT. Using reference TRBV5-1 and TRBJ1-5 for the parts outside the CDR3, the full variable domain is KAGVTQTPRYLIKTRGQQVTLSCSPISGHRSVSWYQQTPGQGLQFLFEYFSETQRNKGNFPGRFSGRQFSNSRSEMNVSTLELGDSALYLCASSLGIQGGQPQHFGDGTRLSIL.

The J gene is TRBJ2-5, the V gene TRBV28, with 7 bases matching TRBD2. CDR1 MDHEN and CDR2 SYDVKM come from the germline V gene. J gave up 2 bases and V 3 bases, and 3 bases lay outside the gene matches. This CDR3 comprises 14 residues. The CDR3 sequence is CASSFSGKQETQYF. CDR3 nucleotide sequence: TGTGCCAGCAGTTTCAGCGGGAAGCAAGAGACCCAGTACTTC.

The V call is TRBV29-1, the J call TRBJ2-5; D may be TRBD2 (6 bases). CDR1 and CDR2 (germline): SQVTM, ANQGSEA. Trimming left V 0 bases short and J 5 bases short, with 16 bases between. This CDR3 is 15 amino acids long. As DNA, the CDR3 is TGCAGCGTTGAAGATCGCCGCTCCCGGGGGGAGACCCAGTACTTC. Translated, it gives CSVEDRRSRGETQYF.

This clone was detected only once. This chain joins TRBV28 and TRBJ1-4; possibly TRBD1 for D (6 bases). CDR1 and CDR2 (germline): MDHEN, SYDVKM. This CDR3 region has 14 residues. The V end lost 8 bases, the J end lost 5 bases, and 15 bases lay between the germline ends. The CDR3 bases are TGTGCCAGCGGGTCGACAGGAGTAAATGAAAAACTGTTTTTT. It specifies CASGSTGVNEKLFF.

This chain uses TRBV11-3 with TRBJ2-3; TRBD2 agrees at 11 bases. CDR3 size: 17 residues. The germline V gene encodes CDR1 SGHNT and CDR2 YENEEA. With V trimmed by 5 bases and J by 0 bases, 7 bases remained unmatched. This chain's CDR3 is CASSASRTSGSTDTQYF. In nucleotides, the CDR3 is TGTGCCAGCAGCGCATCCCGGACTAGCGGGAGCACAGATACGCAGTATTTT.

V and J are TRBV29-1 and TRBJ2-5, with D maybe TRBD2 (6 bases). Trimming took off 7 bases at V and 1 base at J, with 10 bases between the two ends. There are 12 residues in the CDR3. Looked up from germline, CDR1 is SQVTM and CDR2 is ANQGSEA. As DNA, the CDR3 is TGCAGCGCGGGAGCCCTCCAAGAGACCCAGTACTTC. Encoded protein: CSAGALQETQYF.

The chain recombines TRBV30 with TRBJ1-1; TRBD1 is a possible D gene (6 bases). Trimming cost V 3 bases and J 0 bases, with 8 bases left between them. Germline V gene lookup returns CDR1 GTSNPN and CDR2 SVGIG (reference sequence). There are 13 residues in the CDR3. In DNA form, the CDR3 reads TGTGCCTGGAGGAGGGGGTTGAACACTGAAGCTTTCTTT. It translates to CAWRRGLNTEAFF.

CDR3: CSVGGSSGGGEQFF. Here the CDR3 DNA reads TGCAGCGTCGGGGGGTCTAGCGGGGGAGGTGAGCAGTTCTTC. V gene TRBV29-1 combines with J gene TRBJ2-1, with 10 bases fitting TRBD2. Germline-derived CDR1 and CDR2 are SQVTM and ANQGSEA. This CDR3 region has 14 residues. After removal of 6 bases from V and 9 bases from J, the junction contained 11 bases not matched to a gene.

The chain has TRBV6-5 and TRBJ2-6, with D possibly matching TRBD1 (5 bases). CDR1 MNHEY and CDR2 SVGAGI come from the germline V gene. CDR3 length: 14 residues. V was shortened by 9 bases and J by 0 bases, with 9 bases between the two germline ends. The CDR3 spells CASSQGSGANVLTF. The CDR3 DNA sequence: TGTGCCAGTTCCCAGGGCTCTGGGGCCAACGTCCTGACTTTC.

The chain employs TRBV4-3 and TRBJ2-1; TRBD2 aligns across 14 bases. V lost 11 bases to trimming and J lost 7 bases; unmatched junction nucleotides: 10. Germline CDR1 is LGHNA and CDR2 is YSLEER. The CDR3 has 15 amino acids. The CDR3 protein is CAPKAGTSGRNEQFF. In nucleotides, the CDR3 is TGCGCCCCAAAGGCCGGGACTAGCGGGAGAAATGAGCAGTTCTTC.

The chain carries TRBV4-1 and TRBJ2-3; TRBD2 agrees at 7 bases. Germline-derived CDR1 and CDR2 are MGHRA and YSYEKL. Unmatched junction bases numbered 2, after V lost 1 base and J lost 4 bases. The CDR3 has 14 residues. The CDR3 sequence: CASSQGGGADTQYF. CDR3 coding DNA: TGCGCCAGCAGCCAAGGTGGGGGGGCAGATACGCAGTATTTT.

This clone was observed a few times. This chain links TRBV6-5 with TRBJ1-4; 8 positions match TRBD1. This CDR3 has 14 residues. Trimming took 6 bases from V and 6 from J; bases not matched to a gene: 6. Per the germline V gene, CDR1 is MNHEY and CDR2 is SVGAGI. The CDR3 spells CASSSQGADEKLFF. The CDR3, as DNA: TGTGCCAGCAGCTCGCAGGGGGCTGATGAAAAACTGTTTTTT.

The chain has TRBV11-2 and TRBJ2-7, with D perhaps matching TRBD1 (6 bases). The CDR3 runs to 13 residues. Germline V gives CDR1 SGHAT, CDR2 FQNNGV. V was shortened by 5 bases and J by 5 bases, with 13 bases between the two germline ends. The DNA of the CDR3 is TGTGCCAGCAGCAGACCGAACAGGGACGAGCAGTACTTC. This gives the protein CASSRPNRDEQYF. The full variable domain, completed using reference TRBV11-2 and TRBJ2-7, is EAGVAQSPRYKIIEKRQSVAFWCNPISGHATLYWYQQILGQGPKLLIQFQNNGVVDDSQLPKDRFSAERLKGVDSTLKIQPAKLEDSAVYLCASSRPNRDEQYFGPGTRLTVT.

V and J are TRBV28 and TRBJ2-1, with D maybe TRBD2 (5 bases). There are 14 residues in the CDR3. The ends were cut back, 8 bases at V and 9 bases at J, with 20 bases in the middle. Germline assignment: CDR1 MDHEN and CDR2 SYDVKM. The CDR3 reads CASRKRPDWVEQFF. The CDR3 coding sequence is TGTGCCAGCCGAAAGCGGCCCGATTGGGTTGAGCAGTTCTTC. The complete variable domain, with remaining parts taken from reference TRBV28 and TRBJ2-1, reads DVKVTQSSRYLVKRTGEKVFLECVQDMDHENMFWYRQDPGLGLRLIYFSYDVKMKEKGDIPEGYSVSREKKERFSLILESASTNQTSMYLCASRKRPDWVEQFFGPGTRLTVL.